This paragraph covers one T cell receptor beta chain sequence. Sequencing was performed with immunoSEQ multiplex PCR; in TCRdb, only in-frame clones are kept and a portion is missing. The table records about 150,000 clones, roughly 84% of them present only once. This entry comes from a study of blood T cell repertoires in COVID-19. Study-level background: Acute and convalescent COVID-19 samples came from the United States, Italy and Spain. Sample material is recorded as cDNA or gDNA derived from T cells, B-cell-depleted T cells, or PBMCs.

Sequencing was done on a sample of peripheral blood. This TCR came from a man aged 18 to 29 with active or convalescent COVID-19.

CDR3 protein: CASSDTSGNDEQYF. The CDR3 nucleotides read TGTGCCAGCAGTGACACTAGCGGAAATGACGAGCAGTACTTC. This chain connects TRBV6-1 to TRBJ2-7, with 8 bases matching TRBD2. The length of the CDR3 is 14 residues. V shed 3 bases and J 5 bases; nucleotides not matched to a gene: 6. In germline, CDR1 is MNHNS, CDR2 SASEGT.